The clone carrying this T cell receptor beta chain was seen repeatedly, ten times or more. Antigen unknown. CDR1 is DFQATT, CDR2 SNEGSKA, per germline (reference sequence). The length of the CDR3 is 16 residues. V lost 0 bases, J lost 2 bases, and 14 bases lay in between. The data belong to a study of T cells in Graves' hyperthyroidism and ophthalmopathy. Study-level background: Pretreatment peripheral blood was obtained at initial diagnosis. General study findings and limits: A 13 V-J model separated ophthalmopathy from stable hyperthyroidism.

The CDR3 regions of TCR beta were amplified from RNA transcripts. Using the HTBI primer set, a first-round RT-PCR was run on the TCR CDR3. One entry per CDR3 protein results from TCRdb running MiXCR on the multiplex PCR reads. The sample yields some 740,000 distinct CDR3 sequences, less than 15% seen once. In making diagnoses, clinical symptoms, serum thyroxine and TRAb, thyroid ultrasound and orbital computed tomography were all used. PBMCs were derived from roughly 9.6 ml fresh peripheral blood. The TCR sequence derives from a woman between 18 and 29 years old with Graves' hyperthyroidism. V and J are TRBV20-1 and TRBJ2-1, with unresolved D. The sample taken for sequencing was blood. CDR3 coding DNA: TGCAGTGCTAGAGACCCTGCTGGTTCCACCTACAATGAGCAGTTCTTC. Amino acid sequence: CSARDPAGSTYNEQFF.